Presented here are 19 T cell receptor beta chains from one specimen sequenced in a study of blood T cell repertoires in COVID-19. Libraries were prepared by immunoSEQ multiplex PCR; TCRdb keeps only in-frame clonotypes and omits some of them. This table holds some 60,000 clones, about 85% found once. The sequenced sample was peripheral blood. Receptors were obtained from a woman older than 75 with acute or convalescent COVID-19.

This chain links TRBV5-4 with TRBJ2-2, with no clear D. Trimming stripped 1 base from V and 4 bases from J, with 5 bases between. Germline V lookup: CDR1 SGHNT, CDR2 YYREEE (reference sequence). The CDR3 is 13 amino acids. The CDR3 DNA sequence: TGTGCCAGCAGCTTGTTCGGCACCGGGGAGCTGTTTTTT. This sequence encodes CASSLFGTGELFF.

V gene TRBV10-3 combines with J gene TRBJ2-7; the match to TRBD1 covers 11 bases. Germline V gene sequence: CDR1 ENHRY, CDR2 SYGVKD. After removal of 3 bases from V and 2 bases from J, the junction contained 9 bases not matched to a gene. This CDR3 spans 17 amino acids. The DNA for the CDR3 is TGTGCCATCAGTGAATTTGGGGACAGGGGGGAAACCTACGAGCAGTACTTC. Amino acids: CAISEFGDRGETYEQYF.

The chain has TRBV27 and TRBJ1-1, with D perhaps TRBD1 (5 bases). V was trimmed by 7 bases and J by 4 bases, leaving 13 bases between them. The CDR3 is 13 amino acids. Germline V lookup: CDR1 MNHEY, CDR2 SMNVEV (reference sequence). The CDR3 nucleotides are TGTGCCAGCACCATACGGAGGGGCACTGAAGCTTTCTTT. Translating gives CASTIRRGTEAFF.

The gene calls are TRBV28 and TRBJ2-1, with 7 bases that match TRBD1. The germline CDR1 and CDR2 sequences are MDHEN and SYDVKM. V lost 3 bases, J lost 12 bases, and 8 bases stayed unmatched. This CDR3 has 13 residues. CDR3 residues: CASSLSPRTGQFF. As DNA, the CDR3 is TGTGCCAGCAGTTTGTCCCCCCGGACAGGGCAGTTCTTC.

The chain joins TRBV5-6 to TRBJ2-5, with 10 bases identical to TRBD1. The germline V gene has CDR1 SGHDT and CDR2 YYEEEE. The CDR3 loop spans 15 amino acids. Trimming at V came to 4 bases and at J to 3 bases, leaving 6 bases not matched to a gene. CDR3 nucleotides: TGTGCCAGCAGCACCCCCGGGACAGGGGAAGAGACCCAGTACTTC. Its protein product is CASSTPGTGEETQYF. Based on the CDR3 plus reference TRBV5-6 and TRBJ2-5, the full variable domain is DAGVTQSPTHLIKTRGQQVTLRCSPKSGHDTVSWYQQALGQGPQFIFQYYEEEERQRGNFPDRFSGHQFPNYSSELNVNALLLGDSALYLCASSTPGTGEETQYFGPGTRLLVL.

The CDR3 region has the DNA TGTGCCAGCAGCTGGGACATCCGACTAATCAATCAGCCCCAGCATTTT. It yields the protein CASSWDIRLINQPQHF. This rearrangement joins TRBV7-2 to TRBJ1-5; perhaps TRBD1 as D (6 bases). There are 16 residues in the CDR3. V lost 4 bases, J lost 3 bases, and 16 bases lay in between. Per germline, CDR1 SGHTA and CDR2 FQGNSA.

This chain uses TRBV6-5 with TRBJ1-4, with a possible D match to TRBD1 (6 bases). This CDR3 comprises 16 residues. The ends were cut back, 4 bases at V and 5 bases at J, with 17 bases in the middle. Germline V lookup: CDR1 MNHEY, CDR2 SVGAGI. CDR3 DNA sequence: TGTGCCAGCAGTTCCCGAGGGGGGGCCGCAAATGAAAAACTGTTTTTT. As protein: CASSSRGGAANEKLFF.

J is TRBJ1-1 and V is TRBV28, with 11 bases aligning to TRBD1. V gave up 2 bases and J gave up 5 bases; unmatched junction bases: 7. This CDR3 region has 16 residues. Germline loops: CDR1 MDHEN, CDR2 SYDVKM. Written as DNA, the CDR3 is TGTGCCAGCAGTTTAAGGGGGACAGGGGGTCGAACTGAAGCTTTCTTT. Amino acid sequence: CASSLRGTGGRTEAFF.

The gene calls are TRBV9 and TRBJ1-1; TRBD1 might be the D (5 bases). V gave up 4 bases and J gave up 3 bases, with 10 bases separating them. The CDR3 has 13 residues. Germline loops: CDR1 SGDLS, CDR2 YYNGEE. The CDR3 region is CASSRSRDTEAFF. The DNA of the CDR3 is TGTGCCAGCAGCCGGAGCAGGGACACTGAAGCTTTCTTT.

V is TRBV6-5 and J is TRBJ1-2; unclear D gene. V was trimmed by 7 bases and J by 4 bases, leaving 13 bases between them. CDR3 size: 13 residues. Germline V lookup: CDR1 MNHEY, CDR2 SVGAGI. The CDR3 sequence is CASNKGVGYGYTF. The CDR3 coding sequence is TGTGCCAGCAATAAGGGAGTGGGCTATGGCTACACCTTC.

This rearrangement joins TRBV28 to TRBJ2-7; the D gene is possibly TRBD2 (6 bases). CDR1 and CDR2 (germline): MDHEN, SYDVKM. This CDR3 is 13 amino acids long. Trimming pared 2 bases from V and 5 bases from J, leaving 10 bases between. For the CDR3, the DNA is TGTGCCAGCAGTTTACTAGCGATCAACGAGCAGTACTTC. Encoded protein: CASSLLAINEQYF.

This clone has only a few counts. The chain recombines TRBV6-5 with TRBJ1-2; 7 nucleotides align to TRBD1. J lost 9 bases, V lost 5 bases, and 15 bases had no gene match. Germline V lookup: CDR1 MNHEY, CDR2 SVGAGI. The CDR3 is made up of 15 amino acids. In DNA form, the CDR3 reads TGTGCCAGCAGTCACCACCCACAGGGGCTCCAACGCTACACCTTC. Amino acid sequence: CASSHHPQGLQRYTF.

J is TRBJ2-3 and V is TRBV5-6, with 10 bases aligning to TRBD1. The CDR3 has 18 residues. CDR1 is SGHDT, CDR2 YYEEEE, per germline. The trim removed 5 bases at V and 1 base at J, leaving 13 bases unmatched. In DNA form, the CDR3 reads TGTGCCAGCAGTAAAACCCAGACAGGGGGCCTTGGCACAGATACGCAGTATTTT. This encodes CASSKTQTGGLGTDTQYF.

The chain uses TRBV7-2 and TRBJ2-7; TRBD2 agrees at 7 bases. With 5 bases clipped from V and 1 base from J, the junction kept 17 bases outside the gene matches. Germline CDR1 and CDR2: SGHTA and FQGNSA. The CDR3 is made up of 18 amino acids. As DNA, the CDR3 is TGTGCCAGCAGCCTAGGGCACGATGGGAGGGAAATGTCCTACGAGCAGTACTTC. Amino acid sequence: CASSLGHDGREMSYEQYF.

The V gene is TRBV6-2 or TRBV6-3, the J gene TRBJ1-5; D may be TRBD1 (6 bases). In germline, CDR1 is MNHEY, CDR2 SVGEGT. There are 14 residues in the CDR3. With 7 bases removed from V and 4 bases from J, the gap between germline ends came to 14 bases. The CDR3: CASTPGGPNQPQHF. The CDR3 bases are TGTGCCAGCACCCCCGGGGGGCCGAATCAGCCCCAGCATTTT.

This chain uses TRBV27 with TRBJ2-3; D is possibly TRBD2 (6 bases). V was shortened by 7 bases and J by 5 bases, with 16 bases between the two germline ends. The CDR3 totals 14 residues. CDR1 is MNHEY, CDR2 SMNVEV, per germline (reference sequence). The CDR3 DNA sequence: TGTGCCAGCAATAGCCACGGGAGAGTAGATACGCAGTATTTT. Encoded protein: CASNSHGRVDTQYF.

This rearrangement joins TRBV19 to TRBJ2-7; TRBD1 aligns across 8 bases. The CDR3 loop spans 15 amino acids. V shed 6 bases, J shed 3 bases, and the junction held 10 bases outside the gene matches. CDR1 and CDR2 from the germline V gene are LNHDA and SQIVND (reference sequence). CDR3 DNA: TGTGCCAGTAGCTTAACTGGACAGGGACGCTACGAGCAGTACTTC. Translating gives CASSLTGQGRYEQYF.

In its sample, this clone was seen once. V usage is TRBV5-1 and J usage is TRBJ1-1; a weak D match, TRBD1 (6 bases). The CDR3 totals 14 residues. The germline gives CDR1 SGHRS, CDR2 YFSETQ. Trimming cost V 7 bases and J 3 bases, with 16 bases left between them. In DNA, the CDR3 is TGCGCCAGCCAGACAGGCACGTTAGACACTGAAGCTTTCTTT. It yields the protein CASQTGTLDTEAFF.

The V and J genes are TRBV18 and TRBJ1-3; unclear D gene. Germline CDR1 KGHSH, CDR2 LQKENI. The V end lost 3 bases, the J end lost 0 bases, and 6 bases lay between the germline ends. This CDR3 region has 14 residues. This CDR3 reads CASSPAFSGNTIYF. The DNA of the CDR3 is TGTGCCAGCTCACCTGCGTTCTCTGGAAACACCATATATTTT.